The 2 T cell receptor beta chains below come from one sample, sequenced in a study of CD8 T cells in ankylosing spondylitis. TCRdb reprocessed the 5' RACE reads with MiXCR, giving one entry per CDR3 protein. The data hold about 250,000 distinct CDR3 sequences, with about 20% observed a single time. The sample taken for sequencing was blood, either unsorted or a sorted T cell fraction (not recorded which). The source is a male donor with ankylosing spondylitis or in good health (not recorded which).

This clonotype was picked up many times. This chain joins TRBV13 and TRBJ2-2, with D hard to call. CDR3 length equals 12 residues. CDR1 and CDR2 from the germline V gene are PRHDT and FYEKMQ (reference sequence). The ends were cut back, 2 bases at V and 6 bases at J, with 4 bases in the middle. The CDR3 here is CASSLSAGELFF. The DNA for the CDR3 is TGTGCCAGCAGCTTATCGGCCGGGGAGCTGTTTTTT.

This clonotype was found once. This sequence joins TRBV12-5 and TRBJ2-6; weak D call: TRBD2 (5 bases). The CDR3 spans 17 residues. V dropped 2 bases and J dropped 2 bases, with 13 bases sitting between them. Germline V gives CDR1 LGHNT, CDR2 FRNRAP. CDR3 region: CASGLFGGLPGANVLTF. CDR3 nucleotide sequence: TGTGCTAGTGGTTTGTTTGGAGGCCTACCTGGGGCCAACGTCCTGACTTTC.